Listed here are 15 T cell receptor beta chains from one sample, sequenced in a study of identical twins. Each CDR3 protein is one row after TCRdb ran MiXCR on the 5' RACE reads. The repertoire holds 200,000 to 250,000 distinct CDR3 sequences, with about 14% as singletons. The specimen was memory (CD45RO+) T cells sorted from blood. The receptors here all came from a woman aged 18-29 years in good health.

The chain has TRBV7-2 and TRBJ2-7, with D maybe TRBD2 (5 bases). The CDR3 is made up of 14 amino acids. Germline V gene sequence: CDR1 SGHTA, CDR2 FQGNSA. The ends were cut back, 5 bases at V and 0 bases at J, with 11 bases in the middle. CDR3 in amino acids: CASSTQRDSYEQYF. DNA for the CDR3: TGTGCCAGCAGCACCCAGAGGGACTCCTACGAGCAGTACTTC.

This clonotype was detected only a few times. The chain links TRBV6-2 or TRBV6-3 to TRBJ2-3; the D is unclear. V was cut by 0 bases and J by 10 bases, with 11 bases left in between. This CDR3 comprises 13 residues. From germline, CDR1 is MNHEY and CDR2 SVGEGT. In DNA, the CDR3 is TGTGCCAGCAGTTACTCGATGGCAGTGGCGCAGTATTTT. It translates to CASSYSMAVAQYF.

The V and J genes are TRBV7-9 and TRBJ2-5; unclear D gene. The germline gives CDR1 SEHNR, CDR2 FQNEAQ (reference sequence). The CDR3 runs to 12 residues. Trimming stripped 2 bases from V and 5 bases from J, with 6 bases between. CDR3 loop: CASSLTFETQYF. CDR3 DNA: TGTGCCAGCAGCTTAACCTTCGAGACCCAGTACTTC.

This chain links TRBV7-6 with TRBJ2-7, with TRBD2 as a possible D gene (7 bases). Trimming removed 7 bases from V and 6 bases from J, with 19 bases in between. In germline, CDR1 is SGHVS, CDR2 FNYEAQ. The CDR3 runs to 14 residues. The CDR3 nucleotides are TGTGCCAGCATCCCCGGAGGGGGGGTCCGCGAGCAGTACTTC. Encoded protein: CASIPGGGVREQYF.

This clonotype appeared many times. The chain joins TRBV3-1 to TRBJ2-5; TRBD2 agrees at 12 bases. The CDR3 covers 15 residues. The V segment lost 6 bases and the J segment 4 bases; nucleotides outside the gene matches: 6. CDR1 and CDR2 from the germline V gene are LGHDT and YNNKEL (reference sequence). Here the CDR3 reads CASRPGTSGLETQYF. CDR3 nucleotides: TGTGCCAGCAGGCCCGGGACTAGCGGGCTAGAGACCCAGTACTTC.

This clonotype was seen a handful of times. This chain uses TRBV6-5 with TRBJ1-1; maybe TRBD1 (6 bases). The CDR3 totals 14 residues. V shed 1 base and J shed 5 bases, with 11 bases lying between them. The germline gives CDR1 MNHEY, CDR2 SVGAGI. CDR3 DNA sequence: TGTGCCAGCAGTTACTTAAACAGGGATACTGAAGCTTTCTTT. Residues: CASSYLNRDTEAFF.

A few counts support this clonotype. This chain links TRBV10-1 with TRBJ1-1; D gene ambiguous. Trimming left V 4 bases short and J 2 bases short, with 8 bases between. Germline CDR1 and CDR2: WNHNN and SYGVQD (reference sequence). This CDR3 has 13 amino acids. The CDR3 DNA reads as TGCGCCAGCAGTGTGATGCTTAACACTGAAGCTTTCTTT. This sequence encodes CASSVMLNTEAFF.

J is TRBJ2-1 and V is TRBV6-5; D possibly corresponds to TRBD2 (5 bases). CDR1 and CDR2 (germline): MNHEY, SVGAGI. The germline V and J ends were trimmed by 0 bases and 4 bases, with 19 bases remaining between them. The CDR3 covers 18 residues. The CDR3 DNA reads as TGTGCCAGCAGTTACTCTGCGGCCCCGGGGATGGGATACAATGAGCAGTTCTTC. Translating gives CASSYSAAPGMGYNEQFF.

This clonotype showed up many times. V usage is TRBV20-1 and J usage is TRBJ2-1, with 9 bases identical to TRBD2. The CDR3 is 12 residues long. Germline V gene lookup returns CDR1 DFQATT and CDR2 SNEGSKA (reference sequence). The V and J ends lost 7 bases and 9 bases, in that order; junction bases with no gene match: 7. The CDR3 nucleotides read TGCAGTGAAGTAGCGGGAGATGCTGAGCAGTTCTTC. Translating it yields CSEVAGDAEQFF.

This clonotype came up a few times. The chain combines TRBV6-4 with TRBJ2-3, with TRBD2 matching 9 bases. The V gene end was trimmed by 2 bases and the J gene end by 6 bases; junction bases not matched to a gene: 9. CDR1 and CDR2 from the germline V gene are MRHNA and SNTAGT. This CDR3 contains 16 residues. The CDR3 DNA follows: TGTGCCAGCAGTGACGGTTTCGCGGGAGGGGTGGATACGCAGTATTTT. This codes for CASSDGFAGGVDTQYF.

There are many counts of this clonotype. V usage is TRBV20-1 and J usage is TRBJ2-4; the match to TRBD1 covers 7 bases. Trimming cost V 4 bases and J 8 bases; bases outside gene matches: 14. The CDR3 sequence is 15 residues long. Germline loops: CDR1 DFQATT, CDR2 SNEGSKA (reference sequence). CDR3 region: CSATTTTGIKDIQYF. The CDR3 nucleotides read TGCAGTGCTACAACCACGACAGGGATTAAGGACATTCAGTACTTC.

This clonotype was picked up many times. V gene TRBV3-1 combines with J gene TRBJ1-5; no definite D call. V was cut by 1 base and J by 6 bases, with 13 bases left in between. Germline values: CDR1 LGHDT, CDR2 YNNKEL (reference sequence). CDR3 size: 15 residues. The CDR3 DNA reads TGTGCCAGCAGCCAAGGGGTCACTGCGGGTCAGCCCCAGCATTTT. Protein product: CASSQGVTAGQPQHF.

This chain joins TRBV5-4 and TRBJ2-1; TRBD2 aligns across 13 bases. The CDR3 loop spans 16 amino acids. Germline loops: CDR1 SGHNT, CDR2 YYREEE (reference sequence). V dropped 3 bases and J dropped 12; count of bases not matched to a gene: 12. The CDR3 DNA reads TGTGCCAGCAGCTCCCCCGGGACTAGCGGGGCGGCGGGGCAGTTCTTC. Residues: CASSSPGTSGAAGQFF.

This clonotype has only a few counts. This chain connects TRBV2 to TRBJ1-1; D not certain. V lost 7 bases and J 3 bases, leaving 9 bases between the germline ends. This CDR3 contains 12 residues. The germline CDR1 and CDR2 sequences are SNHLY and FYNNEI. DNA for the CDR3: TGTGCCAGCACGCAGGACGACACTGAAGCTTTCTTT. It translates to CASTQDDTEAFF. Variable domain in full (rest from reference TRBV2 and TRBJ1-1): EPEVTQTPSHQVTQMGQEVILRCVPISNHLYFYWYRQILGQKVEFLVSFYNNEISEKSEIFDDQFSVERPDGSNFTLKIRSTKLEDSAMYFCASTQDDTEAFFGQGTRLTVV.

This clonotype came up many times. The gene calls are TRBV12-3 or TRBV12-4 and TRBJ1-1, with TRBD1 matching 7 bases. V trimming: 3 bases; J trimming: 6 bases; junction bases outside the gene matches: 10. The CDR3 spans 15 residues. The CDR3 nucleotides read TGTGCCAGCAGTTTTCAGGGGGTGGGATTTGCTGAAGCTTTCTTT. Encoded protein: CASSFQGVGFAEAFF.